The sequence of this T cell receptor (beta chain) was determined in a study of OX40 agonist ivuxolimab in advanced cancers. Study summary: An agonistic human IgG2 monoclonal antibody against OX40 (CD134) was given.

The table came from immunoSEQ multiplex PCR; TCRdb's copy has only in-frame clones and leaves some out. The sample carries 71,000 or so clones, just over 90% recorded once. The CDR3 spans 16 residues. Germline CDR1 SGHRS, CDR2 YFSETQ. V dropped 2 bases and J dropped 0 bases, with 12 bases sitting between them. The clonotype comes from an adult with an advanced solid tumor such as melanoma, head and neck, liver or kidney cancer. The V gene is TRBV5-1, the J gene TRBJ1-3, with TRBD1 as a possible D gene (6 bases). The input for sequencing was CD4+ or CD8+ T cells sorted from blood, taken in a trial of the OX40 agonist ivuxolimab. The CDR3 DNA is TGCGCCAGCAGCTTCAGCGAACAGGGCTCTGGAAACACCATATATTTT. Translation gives CASSFSEQGSGNTIYF.